The 16 T cell receptor beta chains below were found in one sample sequenced in a study of blood T cell repertoires in COVID-19. Sequencing used immunoSEQ multiplex PCR; TCRdb keeps in-frame clones, though not all of them. The sample has under 150,000 clones, over 70% seen once. Sequenced: peripheral blood. Receptors were obtained from an elderly man with acute or convalescent COVID-19.

The chain employs TRBV30 and TRBJ2-1, with D tentatively TRBD1 (5 bases). This CDR3 is 13 amino acids long. Germline V gives CDR1 GTSNPN, CDR2 SVGIG (reference sequence). V dropped 2 bases and J dropped 8 bases, with 13 bases sitting between them. This CDR3 is CAWSPGPADEQFF. The CDR3 DNA sequence: TGTGCCTGGAGTCCAGGGCCAGCCGATGAGCAGTTCTTC.

This clone occurred once. V is TRBV11-1 and J is TRBJ2-7; the match to TRBD2 covers 11 bases. This CDR3 has 15 amino acids. The junction had 7 bases not matched to a gene; V was cut back by 6 bases and J by 3 bases. Germline V gene sequence: CDR1 SGHAT, CDR2 FQDESV (reference sequence). This CDR3 is CASSSLAGGNYEQYF. CDR3 sequence (DNA): TGTGCCAGCAGTTCCTTAGCGGGGGGGAACTACGAGCAGTACTTC.

This clone turned up a few times. The chain couples TRBV5-6 to TRBJ2-7, with D possibly matching TRBD2 (6 bases). The germline V gene has CDR1 SGHDT and CDR2 YYEEEE. Trimming removed 0 bases from V and 4 bases from J, with 8 bases in between. This CDR3 is 13 amino acids long. In nucleotides, the CDR3 is TGTGCCAGCAGCTTGGTGGGAGGTTACGAGCAGTACTTC. Translation: CASSLVGGYEQYF.

The chain has TRBV5-1 and TRBJ2-3; 11 bases are a match to TRBD1. This CDR3 spans 14 amino acids. Germline lookup yields CDR1 SGHRS and CDR2 YFSETQ. The V gene end was trimmed by 1 base and the J gene end by 10 bases; junction bases not matched to a gene: 5. The CDR3 DNA is TGCGCCAGCAGCTTGTGGGGACAGGGGGTAGCGCAGTATTTT. Residues: CASSLWGQGVAQYF.

The V and J genes are TRBV29-1 and TRBJ2-1; tentative D call: TRBD2 (5 bases). This CDR3 contains 13 residues. Germline V gene lookup returns CDR1 SQVTM and CDR2 ANQGSEA. Trimming removed 5 bases at V and 5 bases at J, with 13 bases between. CDR3 sequence (DNA): TGCAGCGTTTCTTCCGGGATCAACAATGAGCAGTTCTTC. Translation: CSVSSGINNEQFF.

CDR3 sequence reads: CASTPSHTGELFF. The DNA of the CDR3 is TGTGCCAGCACCCCCTCTCACACCGGGGAGCTGTTTTTT. The V call is TRBV28, the J call TRBJ2-2; D is unresolved. Germline CDR1 is MDHEN and CDR2 is SYDVKM. V was pared by 7 bases and J by 3 bases, with 9 bases between. This CDR3 contains 13 residues.

The chain joins TRBV4-1 to TRBJ1-6, with D perhaps TRBD1 (5 bases). This CDR3 region has 15 residues. Trimming pared 4 bases from V and 7 bases from J, leaving 14 bases between. Germline loops: CDR1 MGHRA, CDR2 YSYEKL. This CDR3 is CASSRTTASNSPLHF. The CDR3 DNA is TGCGCCAGCAGCCGTACGACAGCCTCCAATTCACCCCTCCACTTT.

CDR3 sequence: CASSPDRELYTF. The CDR3 region has the DNA TGTGCCAGCTCCCCAGACAGGGAGCTCTACACCTTC. V gene TRBV18 combines with J gene TRBJ1-2; 7 bases agree with TRBD1. This CDR3 comprises 12 residues. CDR1 and CDR2 (germline): KGHSH, LQKENI. V trimming: 6 bases; J trimming: 10 bases; junction bases outside the gene matches: 8.

This chain links TRBV2 with TRBJ1-1; TRBD1 aligns across 7 bases. This CDR3 region has 14 residues. J gave up 0 bases and V 6 bases, and 4 bases lay outside the gene matches. Germline V gives CDR1 SNHLY, CDR2 FYNNEI. CDR3 in DNA: TGTGCCAGCAGGGACAGGATGATGAACACTGAAGCTTTCTTT. Its protein is CASRDRMMNTEAFF.

The chain combines TRBV5-5 with TRBJ2-7; D remains ambiguous. V was shortened by 2 bases and J by 1 base, with 13 bases between the two germline ends. Germline-derived CDR1 and CDR2 are SGHKS and YYEKEE (reference sequence). This CDR3 contains 15 residues. The CDR3 DNA reads as TGTGCCAGCAGCTTCTTAATCTCTTCTTCCTACGAGCAGTACTTC. This encodes CASSFLISSSYEQYF.

This chain joins TRBV5-1 and TRBJ2-5; 11 bases line up with TRBD1. The junction had 8 bases not matched to a gene; V was cut back by 7 bases and J by 0 bases. There are 16 residues in the CDR3. CDR1 and CDR2 from the germline V gene are SGHRS and YFSETQ. Written as DNA, the CDR3 is TGCGCCAGCGTTCCCGGGACAGGGGGGTACCAAGAGACCCAGTACTTC. Encoded protein: CASVPGTGGYQETQYF.

The chain has TRBV11-2 and TRBJ1-6; D gene uncertain. The germline gives CDR1 SGHAT, CDR2 FQNNGV. V lost 5 bases to trimming and J lost 10 bases, with 15 bases between them. The CDR3 totals 14 residues. CDR3 DNA sequence: TGTGCCAGCAGCCCCCTCGGGGTAGGGTCACCCCTCCACTTT. This encodes CASSPLGVGSPLHF.

V usage is TRBV2 and J usage is TRBJ1-4; TRBD1 agrees at 8 bases. V shed 2 bases, J shed 5 bases, and the junction held 10 bases outside the gene matches. The CDR3 totals 17 residues. The germline CDR1 and CDR2 sequences are SNHLY and FYNNEI. CDR3 nucleotide sequence: TGTGCCAGCAGTGAACACAGGGGGGGGGTCGAAAATGAAAAACTGTTTTTT. It yields the protein CASSEHRGGVENEKLFF.

The table lists this clone with a few counts. The chain uses TRBV3-1 (or the pseudogene TRBV3-2) and TRBJ1-2; D remains unclear. Trimming removed 1 base at V and 4 bases at J, with 4 bases between. The CDR3 runs to 12 residues. CDR1 and CDR2 from the germline V gene are LGHDT and YNNKEL (reference sequence). The CDR3 DNA follows: TGTGCCAGCAGCCAAGCTTCCTATGGCTACACCTTC. Protein sequence: CASSQASYGYTF.

CDR3 sequence reads: CATSRDWGGGNQPQHF. CDR3 in DNA: TGTGCCACCAGCAGAGATTGGGGGGGAGGCAATCAGCCCCAGCATTTT. The chain recombines TRBV15 with TRBJ1-5; perhaps TRBD1 as D (5 bases). V dropped 0 bases and J dropped 2 bases, with 11 bases sitting between them. The length of the CDR3 is 16 residues. Germline V gene lookup returns CDR1 LNHNV and CDR2 YYDKDF (reference sequence).

This chain connects TRBV15 to TRBJ2-3; 8 positions agree with TRBD2. This CDR3 is built from 15 residues. Germline-derived CDR1 and CDR2 are LNHNV and YYDKDF (reference sequence). Trimming removed 1 base from V and 4 bases from J; junction bases left unmatched: 4. The CDR3 here is CATSRAGGAPDTQYF. DNA of the CDR3: TGTGCCACCAGCAGAGCGGGGGGGGCCCCAGATACGCAGTATTTT.